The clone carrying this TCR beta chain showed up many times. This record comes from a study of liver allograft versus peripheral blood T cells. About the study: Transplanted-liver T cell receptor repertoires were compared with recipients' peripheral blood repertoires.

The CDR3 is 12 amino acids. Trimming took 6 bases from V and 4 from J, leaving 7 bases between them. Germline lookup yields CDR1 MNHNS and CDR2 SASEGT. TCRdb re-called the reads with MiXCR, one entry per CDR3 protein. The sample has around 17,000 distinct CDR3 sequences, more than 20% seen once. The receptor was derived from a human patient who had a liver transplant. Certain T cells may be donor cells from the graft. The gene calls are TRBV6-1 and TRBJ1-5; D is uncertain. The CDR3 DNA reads TGTGCCAGCAGGTTGGGAAATCAGCCCCAGCATTTT. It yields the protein CASRLGNQPQHF.